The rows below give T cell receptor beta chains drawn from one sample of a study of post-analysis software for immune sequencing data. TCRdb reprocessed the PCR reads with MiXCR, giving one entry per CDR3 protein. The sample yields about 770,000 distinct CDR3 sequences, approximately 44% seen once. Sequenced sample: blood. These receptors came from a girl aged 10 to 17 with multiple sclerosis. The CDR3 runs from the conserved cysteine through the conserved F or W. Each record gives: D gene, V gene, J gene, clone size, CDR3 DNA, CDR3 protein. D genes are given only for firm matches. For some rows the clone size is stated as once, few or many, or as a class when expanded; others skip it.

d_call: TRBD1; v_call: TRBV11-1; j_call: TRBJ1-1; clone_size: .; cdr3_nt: TGTGCCAGCAGCTTAGCGCCGGGACAGGAAGCTTTCTTT; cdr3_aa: CASSLAPGQEAFF
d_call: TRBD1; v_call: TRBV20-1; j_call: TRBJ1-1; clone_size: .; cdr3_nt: TGCAGTGCTAGGTTGGGGACAGGGTTGAACACTGAAGCTTTCTTT; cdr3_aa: CSARLGTGLNTEAFF
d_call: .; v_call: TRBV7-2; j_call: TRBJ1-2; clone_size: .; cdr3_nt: TGTGCCAGCAGCCCCCCGGGGGGGAAATATGGCTACACCTTC; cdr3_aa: CASSPPGGKYGYTF
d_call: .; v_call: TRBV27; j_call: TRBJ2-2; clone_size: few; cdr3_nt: TGTGCCAGCAGTCCCGGGAACACCGGGGAGCTGTTTTTT; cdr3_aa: CASSPGNTGELFF
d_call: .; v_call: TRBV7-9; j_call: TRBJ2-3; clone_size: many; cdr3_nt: TGTGCCAGCAGCTTGTCGAGCGGCACAGATACGCAGTATTTT; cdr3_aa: CASSLSSGTDTQYF
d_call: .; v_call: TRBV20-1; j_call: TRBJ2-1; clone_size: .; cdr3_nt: TGCAGTGCTAGCCGGGCCCCGACCCAAAATGAGCAGTTCTTC; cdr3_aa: CSASRAPTQNEQFF
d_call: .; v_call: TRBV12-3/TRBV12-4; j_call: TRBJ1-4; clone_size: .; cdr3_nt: TGTGCCAGCAGTTTAGACGCGCGCGAAAAACTGTTTTTT; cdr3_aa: CASSLDAREKLFF
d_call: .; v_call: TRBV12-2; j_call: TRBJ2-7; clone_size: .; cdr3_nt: TGTGCAAGTCGCTTTCACGCCTCGGGGGCCGGGACTAGCGGGGATTACGAGCAGTACTTC; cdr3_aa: CASRFHASGAGTSGDYEQYF
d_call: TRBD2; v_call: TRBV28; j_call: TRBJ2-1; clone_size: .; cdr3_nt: TGTGCCAGCAGTCTCACTAGCGGAAGTCAAAATGAGCAGTTCTTC; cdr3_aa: CASSLTSGSQNEQFF
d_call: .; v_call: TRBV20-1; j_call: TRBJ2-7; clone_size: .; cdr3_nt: TGCAGGGTAGTGGGGGCATTTTACAATGAGCAGTACTTC; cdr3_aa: CRVVGAFYNEQYF
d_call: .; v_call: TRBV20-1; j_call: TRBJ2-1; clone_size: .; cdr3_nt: TGCAGTGCTAGAGATTTATTACAGACCCAAGAGACCCAGTTCTTC; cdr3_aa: CSARDLLQTQETQFF
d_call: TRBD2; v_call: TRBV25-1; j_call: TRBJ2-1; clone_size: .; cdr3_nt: TGTGCCAGCAGTGTAGCGGGAGACGACAATGAGCAGTTCTTC; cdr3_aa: CASSVAGDDNEQFF
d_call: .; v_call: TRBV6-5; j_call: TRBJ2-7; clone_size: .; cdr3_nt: TGTGCCAGCATAAGAGGCAACGAGCAGTACTTC; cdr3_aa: CASIRGNEQYF
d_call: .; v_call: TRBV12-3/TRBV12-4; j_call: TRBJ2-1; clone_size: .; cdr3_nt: TGTGCCAGCATGTCAAAAAGCTCCTACAATGAGCAGTTCTTC; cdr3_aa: CASMSKSSYNEQFF
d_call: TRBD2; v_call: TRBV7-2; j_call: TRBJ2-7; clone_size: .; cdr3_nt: TGTGCCAGCAGCCCACTCACCGGGGCTAGCGGGAGAATCGAGCAGTACTTC; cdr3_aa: CASSPLTGASGRIEQYF
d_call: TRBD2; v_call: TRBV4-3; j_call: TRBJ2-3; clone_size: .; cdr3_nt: TGCGCCAGCAGCCACCTAGCGGGACAAGATACGCAGTATTTT; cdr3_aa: CASSHLAGQDTQYF
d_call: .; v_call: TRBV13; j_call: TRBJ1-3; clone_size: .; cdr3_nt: TGTGCCAGCAGCTACTTGACAGCGACCTCTGGAAACACCATATATTTT; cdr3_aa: CASSYLTATSGNTIYF
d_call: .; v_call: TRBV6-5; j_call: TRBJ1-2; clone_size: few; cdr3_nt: TGTGCCAGCGGCCCGACAGGAAACTATGGCTACACCTTC; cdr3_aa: CASGPTGNYGYTF
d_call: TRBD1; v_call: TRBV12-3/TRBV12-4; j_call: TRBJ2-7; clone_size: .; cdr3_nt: TGTGCCAGCAGTTTTACAGGGGCGGCCTACGAGCAGTACTTC; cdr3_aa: CASSFTGAAYEQYF
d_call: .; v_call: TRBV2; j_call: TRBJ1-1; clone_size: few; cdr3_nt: TGTGCCAGCAGTGAATTAAAAGGCGCCCCGAACACTGAAGCTTTCTTT; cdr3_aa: CASSELKGAPNTEAFF
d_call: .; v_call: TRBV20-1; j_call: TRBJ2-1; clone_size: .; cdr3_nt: TGCAGTGCGCCCCCACCCTCCGGACAGACCTACAATGAGCAGTTCTTC; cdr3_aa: CSAPPPSGQTYNEQFF
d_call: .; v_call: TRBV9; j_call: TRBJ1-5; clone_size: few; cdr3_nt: TGTGCCAGCAGCGTTGAAGATAGCAATCAGCCCCAGCATTTT; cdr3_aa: CASSVEDSNQPQHF
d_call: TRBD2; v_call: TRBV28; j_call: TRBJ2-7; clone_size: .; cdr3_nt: TGTGCCACCCGGGGGGGCGAACCCGTCCACGAGCAGTACTTC; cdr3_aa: CATRGGEPVHEQYF
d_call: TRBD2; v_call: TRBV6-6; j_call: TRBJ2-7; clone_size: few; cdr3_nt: TGTGCCAGCATCAGGAGCGGGACTAGCGGCTACGAGCAGTACTTC; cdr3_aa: CASIRSGTSGYEQYF
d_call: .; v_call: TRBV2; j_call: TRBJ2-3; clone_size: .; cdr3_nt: TGTGCCAGCAGTGGGGCAGGGCGGACAGATACGCAGTATTTT; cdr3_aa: CASSGAGRTDTQYF
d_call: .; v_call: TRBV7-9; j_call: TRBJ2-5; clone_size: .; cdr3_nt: TGTGCCAGCATCGCTCCGGGATCACCTGTCGTAGGAGAGACCCAGTACTTC; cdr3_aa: CASIAPGSPVVGETQYF
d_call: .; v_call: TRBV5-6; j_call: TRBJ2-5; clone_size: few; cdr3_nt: TGTGCCAGCTATAAACAGGGCAGGGAGACCCAGTACTTC; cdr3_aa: CASYKQGRETQYF
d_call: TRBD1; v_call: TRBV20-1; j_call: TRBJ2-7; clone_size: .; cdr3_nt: TGCAGTGCAGAGAGATCGGGACAGGGTTACGAGCAGTACTTC; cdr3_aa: CSAERSGQGYEQYF
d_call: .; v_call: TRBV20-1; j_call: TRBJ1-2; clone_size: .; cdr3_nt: TGCAGGGAAGGTATAAACAGGGACCCAGCTAACTATGGCTACACCTTC; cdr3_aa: CREGINRDPANYGYTF
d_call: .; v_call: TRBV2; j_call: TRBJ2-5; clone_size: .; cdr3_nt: TGTGCCAGCAGTGAAAAGGGTCTACGGTACTTC; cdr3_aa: CASSEKGLRYF
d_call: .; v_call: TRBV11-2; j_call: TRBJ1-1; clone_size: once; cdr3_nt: TGTGCCAGCAGCTTGGGCTGGGGGCCCCCGGATGTTTTCTTT; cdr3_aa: CASSLGWGPPDVFF
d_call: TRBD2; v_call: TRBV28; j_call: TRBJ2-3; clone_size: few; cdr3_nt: TGTGCCAGCAAACTGACTAGCGGGAGTACAGATACGCAGTATTTT; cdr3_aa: CASKLTSGSTDTQYF
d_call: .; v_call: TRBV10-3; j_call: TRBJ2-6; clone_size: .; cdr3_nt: TGTGCCATCAGTTCGGATAGTGTCTCTGGGGCCAACGTCCTGACTTTC; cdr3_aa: CAISSDSVSGANVLTF
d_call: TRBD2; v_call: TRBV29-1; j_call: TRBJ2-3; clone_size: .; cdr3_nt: TGCAGCGCCGGACTAGCGGGGCGTCTCACAGATACGCAGTATTTT; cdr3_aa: CSAGLAGRLTDTQYF
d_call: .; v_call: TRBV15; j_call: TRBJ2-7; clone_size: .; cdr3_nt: TGTGCCACCAGCAGAGACCTCGGGACAACCTCCTACGAGCAGTACTTC; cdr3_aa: CATSRDLGTTSYEQYF
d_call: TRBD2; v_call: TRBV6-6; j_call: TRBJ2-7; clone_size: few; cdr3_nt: TGTGCCAGCAGTTGGGTTAGCGGGAGCTCCTACGAGCAGTACTTC; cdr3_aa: CASSWVSGSSYEQYF
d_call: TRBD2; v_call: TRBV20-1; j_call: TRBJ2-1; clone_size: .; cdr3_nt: TGCAGTGCCCCGAGAGCCCTGGGGACTAGCGGGAGACCCTCCTACAATGAGCAGTTCTTC; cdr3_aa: CSAPRALGTSGRPSYNEQFF
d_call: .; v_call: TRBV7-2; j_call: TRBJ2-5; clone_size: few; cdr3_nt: TGTGCCAGCAGCTTAGTAGTACTGGGGGAGACCCAGTACTTC; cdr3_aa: CASSLVVLGETQYF
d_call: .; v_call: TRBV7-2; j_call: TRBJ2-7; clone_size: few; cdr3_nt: TGTGCCAGCAGCTTAATCCCGACCTACGAGCAGTACTTC; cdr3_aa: CASSLIPTYEQYF
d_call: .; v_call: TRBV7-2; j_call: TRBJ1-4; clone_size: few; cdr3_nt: TGTGCCAGCAGCTTAGCGCTAAAGAATGAAAAACTGTTTTTT; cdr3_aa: CASSLALKNEKLFF
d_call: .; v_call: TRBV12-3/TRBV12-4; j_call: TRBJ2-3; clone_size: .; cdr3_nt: TGTGCCAGCAGTCAGGCATCAGGTGTCGATACGCAGTATTTT; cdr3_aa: CASSQASGVDTQYF
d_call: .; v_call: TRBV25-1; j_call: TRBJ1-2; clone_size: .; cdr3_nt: TGTGCCAGCAGTGAACGGGGGGCCTATGGCTACACCTTC; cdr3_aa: CASSERGAYGYTF
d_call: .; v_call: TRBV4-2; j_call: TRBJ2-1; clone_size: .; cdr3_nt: TGTGCCAGCAGCCCCTGGGGAGCGAACAATGAGCAGTTCTTC; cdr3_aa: CASSPWGANNEQFF
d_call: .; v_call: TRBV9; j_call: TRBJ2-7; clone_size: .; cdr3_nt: TGTGCCAGCAGCGGGGGGGGCAACGAGCAGTACTTC; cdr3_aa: CASSGGGNEQYF
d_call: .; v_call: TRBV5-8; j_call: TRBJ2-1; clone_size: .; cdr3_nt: TGTGCCAGCAGCGTAGGACTCAGGGGACCGGGGGATGAGCGGTTCTTC; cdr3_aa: CASSVGLRGPGDERFF
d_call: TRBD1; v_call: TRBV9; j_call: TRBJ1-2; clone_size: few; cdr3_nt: TGTGCCAGCAGCGTACAGGGACAGGGCGATGGCTACACCTTC; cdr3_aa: CASSVQGQGDGYTF
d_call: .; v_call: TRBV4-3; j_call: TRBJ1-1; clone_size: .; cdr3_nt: TGCGCCAGCAGCCAAGGGAGCGGGAGTGGGATGAACACTGAAGCTTTCTTT; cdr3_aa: CASSQGSGSGMNTEAFF
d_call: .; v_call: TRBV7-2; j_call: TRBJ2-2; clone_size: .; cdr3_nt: TGTGCCAGCAGCCCCAGACAAGGCAGGACCGGGGAGCTGTTTTTT; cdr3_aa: CASSPRQGRTGELFF
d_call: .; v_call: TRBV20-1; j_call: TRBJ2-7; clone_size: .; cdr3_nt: TGCAGTGCCCAAGGCGAGACAGGGGAGGGGAAGCAGTACTTC; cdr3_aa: CSAQGETGEGKQYF
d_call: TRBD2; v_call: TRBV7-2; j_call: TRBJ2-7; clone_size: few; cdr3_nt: TGTGCCAGCAGCTTAGAAGCAAGCGGGAGGCGTGAGCAGTACTTC; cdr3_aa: CASSLEASGRREQYF
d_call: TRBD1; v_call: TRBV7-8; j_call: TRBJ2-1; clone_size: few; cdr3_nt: TGTGCCAGCCGTTCGACAGGGGTTGGTAATGAGCAGTTCTTC; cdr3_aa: CASRSTGVGNEQFF
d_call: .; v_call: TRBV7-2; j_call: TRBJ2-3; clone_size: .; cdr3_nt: TGTGCCAGCAGCACAGAGGTCACCACAGATACGCAGTATTTT; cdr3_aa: CASSTEVTTDTQYF
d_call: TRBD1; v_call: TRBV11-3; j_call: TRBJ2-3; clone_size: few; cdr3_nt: TGTGCCAGCAGCCCGATTCCCTTGGGGGCCAGGGGGACAGATACGCAGTATTTT; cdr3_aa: CASSPIPLGARGTDTQYF
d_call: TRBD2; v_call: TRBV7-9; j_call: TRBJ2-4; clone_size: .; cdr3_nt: TGTGCCAGCAGCTGTGGTCTGGGACTAGTTGAGCAGTACTTC; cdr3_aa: CASSCGLGLVEQYF